The entry below gives a single T cell receptor beta chain sequence along with its context. The antigen is unknown. V trimming: 5 bases; J trimming: 1 base; junction bases outside the gene matches: 7. The CDR3 covers 15 residues. Looked up from germline, CDR1 is SGHDT and CDR2 is YYEEEE. The entry originates in a study of cytomegalovirus exposure and HLA in healthy donors. The primer mix had 60 Vbeta and 13 Jbeta primers. As originally analysed: Unique TCR beta chains numbered about 80 million in a later analysis, with roughly 9.9 million shared. The repertoire was sequenced with immunoSEQ multiplex PCR; TCRdb's copy has only in-frame clones and lacks some. V and J calls and clone size follow that table, whereas D and trimming were derived from the DNA. Of under 75,000 clones in the sample, roughly 81% are singletons; the top ten hold 11%. Study results and limitations: Being indistinguishable, some V segments were excluded, TRBV6-2 and TRBV6-3 among them.

This TCR derives from a human donor in good health. The sequencing sample was made of PBMCs. The chain uses TRBV5-6 and TRBJ1-2, with 8 positions matching TRBD1. The CDR3 sequence: CASSPGQGLNYGYTF. The CDR3 DNA is TGTGCCAGCAGTCCCGGACAGGGTCTTAACTATGGCTACACCTTC.